These T cell receptor beta chains were read from a single sample in a study of blood T cells in healthy people across ages. A single record per CDR3 protein comes from TCRdb applying MiXCR to the 5' RACE reads. Counted here are some 940,000 distinct CDR3 sequences, about 29% occurring once; the ten biggest clones make up more than 8.5%. This sample was shared with a second study, whose subject was T cells of mothers and their children.

The sample was blood. The receptors were gathered from a woman aged 40 to 55 in good health. Both conserved end residues are part of each CDR3. The D gene is left open where the match is weak.

D gene | J gene | V gene | CDR3 protein
NA | TRBJ1-1 | TRBV2 | CVSVGNTEAFF
TRBD2 | TRBJ2-4 | TRBV20-1 | CSARDLVAGDTDEQYF
NA | TRBJ2-7 | TRBV28 | CATDGTPKSEQYF
NA | TRBJ2-1 | TRBV28 | CASRTTAKGDYNEQFF
NA | TRBJ1-2 | TRBV6-6 | CASSYSNSYGYTF
NA | TRBJ2-3 | TRBV20-1 | CSASGNRDSVPAETDTQYF
NA | TRBJ2-7 | TRBV7-6 | CASSQNFGGSYEQYF
NA | TRBJ2-7 | TRBV19 | CASSAGGGDEQYF
TRBD2 | TRBJ2-7 | TRBV6-1 | CASSERERGGPYEQYF
TRBD2 | TRBJ2-1 | TRBV12-3/TRBV12-4 | CASSLPSGLAGGPGEQFF
TRBD1 | TRBJ2-7 | TRBV4-1 | CASSQSGQGLDEQYF
TRBD2 | TRBJ2-5 | TRBV5-5 | CASSPEPRGGQETQYF